Described below is a single T cell receptor beta chain sequence and its context. This sample is part of a study of blood T cell repertoires in COVID-19. On the study more broadly: COVID-19 samples, acute and convalescent, were from the United States, Italy and Spain. Sample material is recorded as cDNA or gDNA derived from T cells, B-cell-depleted T cells, or PBMCs.

Germline values: CDR1 MNHNY, CDR2 SVGAGI (reference sequence). V was clipped by 0 bases and J by 8 bases; unmatched bases: 6. This CDR3 comprises 15 residues. Per the original data handling: Amplification of reference gene primers provided the estimated nucleated cell counts. The assay was immunoSEQ multiplex PCR, and TCRdb's table has in-frame clones only and misses some. That table gives V, J and clone size, and the DNA gave D and trimming. The data contain approximately 100,000 clones, 70% to 85% of them singletons. The gene calls are TRBV6-6 and TRBJ1-4; 7 bases map to TRBD1. The receptor was derived from a woman between 55 and 75 years old with acute or convalescent COVID-19. The specimen was peripheral blood. The DNA for the CDR3 is TGTGCCAGCAGTTACTCTCAGCAGGGGGGCGAAAAACTGTTTTTT. Its translation: CASSYSQQGGEKLFF.